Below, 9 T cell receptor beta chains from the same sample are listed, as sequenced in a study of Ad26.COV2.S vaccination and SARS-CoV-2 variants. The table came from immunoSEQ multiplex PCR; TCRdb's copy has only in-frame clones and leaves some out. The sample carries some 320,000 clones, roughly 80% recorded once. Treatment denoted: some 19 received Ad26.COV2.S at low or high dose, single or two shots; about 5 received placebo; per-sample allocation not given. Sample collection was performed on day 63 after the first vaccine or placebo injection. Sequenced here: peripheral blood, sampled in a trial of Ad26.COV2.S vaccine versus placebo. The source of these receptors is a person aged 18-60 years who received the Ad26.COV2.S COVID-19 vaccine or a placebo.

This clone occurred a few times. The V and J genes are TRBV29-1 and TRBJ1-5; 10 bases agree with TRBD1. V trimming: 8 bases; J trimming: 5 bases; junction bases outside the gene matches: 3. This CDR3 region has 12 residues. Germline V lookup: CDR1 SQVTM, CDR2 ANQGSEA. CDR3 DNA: TGCAGCTCCGGGACAGGGGATCAGCCCCAGCATTTT. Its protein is CSSGTGDQPQHF.

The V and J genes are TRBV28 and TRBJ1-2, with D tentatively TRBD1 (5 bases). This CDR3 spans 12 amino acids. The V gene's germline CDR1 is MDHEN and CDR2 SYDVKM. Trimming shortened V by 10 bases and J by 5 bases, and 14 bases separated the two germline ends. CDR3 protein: CAIREPFYGYTF. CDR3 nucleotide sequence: TGTGCCATCAGGGAACCTTTTTATGGCTACACCTTC.

CDR3 coding DNA: TGTGCCAGCAACCAGGGGGCCAGGCAGCCCCAGCATTTT. This translates into CASNQGARQPQHF. The genes are TRBV6-5 and TRBJ1-5, with TRBD1 identical over 8 bases. Germline assignment: CDR1 MNHEY and CDR2 SVGAGI. V lost 7 bases to trimming and J lost 7 bases; unmatched junction nucleotides: 6. The CDR3 has 13 residues.

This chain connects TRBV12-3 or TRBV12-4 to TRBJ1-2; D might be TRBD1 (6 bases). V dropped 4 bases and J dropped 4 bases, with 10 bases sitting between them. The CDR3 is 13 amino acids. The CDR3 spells CASSSQGFYGYTF. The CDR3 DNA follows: TGTGCCAGCAGTTCACAGGGCTTCTATGGCTACACCTTC.

This chain's CDR3 is CSAWAREKLFF. As DNA, the CDR3 is TGCAGTGCTTGGGCTAGGGAAAAACTGTTTTTT. V is TRBV20-1 and J is TRBJ1-4; D remains ambiguous. Germline V gives CDR1 DFQATT, CDR2 SNEGSKA (reference sequence). Trimming took off 5 bases at V and 8 bases at J, with 9 bases between the two ends. The CDR3 covers 11 residues.

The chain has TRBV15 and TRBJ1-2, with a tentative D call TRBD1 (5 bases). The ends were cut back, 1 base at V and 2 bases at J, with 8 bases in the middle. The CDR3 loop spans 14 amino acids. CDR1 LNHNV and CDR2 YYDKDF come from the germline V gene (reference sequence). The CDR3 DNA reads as TGTGCCACCAGCAGAGGCGCAGGGAACTATGGCTACACCTTC. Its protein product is CATSRGAGNYGYTF. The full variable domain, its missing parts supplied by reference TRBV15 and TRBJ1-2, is DAMVIQNPRYQVTQFGKPVTLSCSQTLNHNVMYWYQQKSSQAPKLLFHYYDKDFNNEADTPDNFQSRRPNTSFCFLDIRSPGLGDTAMYLCATSRGAGNYGYTFGSGTRLTVV.

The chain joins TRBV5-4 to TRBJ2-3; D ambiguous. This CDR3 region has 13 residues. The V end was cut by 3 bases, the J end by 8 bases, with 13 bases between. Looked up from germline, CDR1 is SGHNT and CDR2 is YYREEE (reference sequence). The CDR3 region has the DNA TGTGCCAGCAGCTCCAGAGAGCGAGGTACGCAGTATTTT. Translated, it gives CASSSRERGTQYF.

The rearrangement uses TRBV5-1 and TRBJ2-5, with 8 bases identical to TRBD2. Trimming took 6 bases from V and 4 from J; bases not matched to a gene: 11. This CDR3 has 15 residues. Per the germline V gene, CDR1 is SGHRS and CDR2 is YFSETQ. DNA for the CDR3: TGCGCCAGCAACAAAAGAGTTCGGGAGGGAGAGACCCAGTACTTC. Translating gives CASNKRVREGETQYF.

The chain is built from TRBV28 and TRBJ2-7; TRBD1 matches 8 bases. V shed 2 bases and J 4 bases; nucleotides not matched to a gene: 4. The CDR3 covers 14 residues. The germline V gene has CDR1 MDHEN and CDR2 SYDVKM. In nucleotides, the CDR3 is TGTGCCAGCAGTTTACGCAGGGGGCCTTACGAGCAGTACTTC. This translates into CASSLRRGPYEQYF.